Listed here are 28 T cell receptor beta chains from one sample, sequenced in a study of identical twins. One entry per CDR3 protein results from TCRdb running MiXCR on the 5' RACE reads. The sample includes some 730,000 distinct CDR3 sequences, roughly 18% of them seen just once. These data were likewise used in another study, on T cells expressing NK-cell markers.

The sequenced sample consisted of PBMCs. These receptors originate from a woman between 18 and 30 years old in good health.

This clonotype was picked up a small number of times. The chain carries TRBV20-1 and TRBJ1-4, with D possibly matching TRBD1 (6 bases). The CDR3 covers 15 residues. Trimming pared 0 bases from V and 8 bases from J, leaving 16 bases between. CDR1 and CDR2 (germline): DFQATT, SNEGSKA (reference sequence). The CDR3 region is CSARDRTGAREKLFF. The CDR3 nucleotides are TGCAGTGCTAGAGACCGAACGGGGGCGCGAGAAAAACTGTTTTTT.

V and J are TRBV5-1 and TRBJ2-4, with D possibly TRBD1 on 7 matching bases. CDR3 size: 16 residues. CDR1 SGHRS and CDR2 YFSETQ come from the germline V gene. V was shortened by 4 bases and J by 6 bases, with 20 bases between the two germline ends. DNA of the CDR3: TGCGCCAGCAGCCCCGAACTTCAGGGGGGAGGAAACATTCAGTACTTC. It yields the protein CASSPELQGGGNIQYF.

Written as DNA, the CDR3 is TGCAGTGCTTATGACTGGGAGAGCTCCTACAATGAGCAGTTCTTC. It codes for CSAYDWESSYNEQFF. The chain carries TRBV20-1 and TRBJ2-1; TRBD2 might be the D (5 bases). There are 15 residues in the CDR3. Germline CDR1 is DFQATT and CDR2 is SNEGSKA (reference sequence). Trimming removed 5 bases at V and 0 bases at J, with 14 bases between.

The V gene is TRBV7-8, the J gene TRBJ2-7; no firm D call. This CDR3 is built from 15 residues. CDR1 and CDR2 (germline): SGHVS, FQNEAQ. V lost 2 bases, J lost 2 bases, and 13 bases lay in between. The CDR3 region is CASSLPSGRTYEQYF. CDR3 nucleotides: TGTGCCAGCAGCTTACCGTCGGGCAGGACCTACGAGCAGTACTTC.

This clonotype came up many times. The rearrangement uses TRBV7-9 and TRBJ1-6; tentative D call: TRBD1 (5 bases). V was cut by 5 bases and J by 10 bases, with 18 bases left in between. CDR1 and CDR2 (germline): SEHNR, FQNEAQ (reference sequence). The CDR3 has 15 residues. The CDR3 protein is CASSSQSGRGSPLHF. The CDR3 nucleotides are TGTGCCAGCAGCAGTCAGTCTGGAAGGGGATCACCCCTCCACTTT.

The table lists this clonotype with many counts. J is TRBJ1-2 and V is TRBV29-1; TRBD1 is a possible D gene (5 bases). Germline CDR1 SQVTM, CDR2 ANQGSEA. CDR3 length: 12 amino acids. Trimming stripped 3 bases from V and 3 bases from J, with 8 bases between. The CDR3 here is CSVDAQDYGYTF. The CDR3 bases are TGCAGCGTTGATGCACAGGACTATGGCTACACCTTC.

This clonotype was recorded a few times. CDR3 nucleotide sequence: TGTGCCAGCAGCCAAGAAGCAAACACCATATATTTT. It specifies CASSQEANTIYF. This chain joins TRBV4-2 and TRBJ1-3, with unresolved D. The V and J ends lost 0 bases and 6 bases respectively, with 3 bases between them. Germline assignment: CDR1 LGHNA and CDR2 YNFKEQ. This CDR3 comprises 12 residues.

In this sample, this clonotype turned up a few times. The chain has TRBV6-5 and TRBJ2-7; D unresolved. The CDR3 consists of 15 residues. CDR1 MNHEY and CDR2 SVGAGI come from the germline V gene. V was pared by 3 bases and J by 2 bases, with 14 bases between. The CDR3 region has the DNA TGTGCCAGCAGTTATTCGGACGGCCTGCCCTACGAGCAGTACTTC. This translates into CASSYSDGLPYEQYF.

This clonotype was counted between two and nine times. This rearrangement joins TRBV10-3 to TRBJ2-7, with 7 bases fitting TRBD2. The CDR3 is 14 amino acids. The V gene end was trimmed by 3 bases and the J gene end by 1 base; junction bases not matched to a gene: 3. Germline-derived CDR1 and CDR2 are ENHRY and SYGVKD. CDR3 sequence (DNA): TGTGCCATCAGTGACGGGCGGGGGTCCTACGAGCAGTACTTC. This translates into CAISDGRGSYEQYF.

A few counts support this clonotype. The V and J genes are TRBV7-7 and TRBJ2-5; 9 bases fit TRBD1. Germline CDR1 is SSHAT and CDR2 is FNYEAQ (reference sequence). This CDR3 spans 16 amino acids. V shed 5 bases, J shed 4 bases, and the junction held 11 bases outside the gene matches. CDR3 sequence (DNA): TGTGCCAGCAGCGAAACCGGGACAGGGTTCGGAGAGACCCAGTACTTC. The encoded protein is CASSETGTGFGETQYF. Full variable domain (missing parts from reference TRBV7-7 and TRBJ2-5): GAGVSQSPRYKVTKRGQDVTLRCDPISSHATLYWYQQALGQGPEFLTYFNYEAQPDKSGLPSDRFSAERPEGSISTLTIQRTEQRDSAMYRCASSETGTGFGETQYFGPGTRLLVL.

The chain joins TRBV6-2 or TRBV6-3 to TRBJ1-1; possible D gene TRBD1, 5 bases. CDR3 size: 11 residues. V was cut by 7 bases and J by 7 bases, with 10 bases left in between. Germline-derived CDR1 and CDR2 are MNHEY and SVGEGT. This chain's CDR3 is CASTLGGEAFF. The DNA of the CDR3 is TGTGCCAGCACCTTGGGGGGTGAAGCTTTCTTT.

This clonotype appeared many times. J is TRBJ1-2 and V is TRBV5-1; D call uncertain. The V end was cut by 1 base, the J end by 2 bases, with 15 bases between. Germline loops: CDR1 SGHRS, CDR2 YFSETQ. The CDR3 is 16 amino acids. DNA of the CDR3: TGCGCCAGCAGCTTGTACGGCCCGCGAGGGAACTATGGCTACACCTTC. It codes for CASSLYGPRGNYGYTF.

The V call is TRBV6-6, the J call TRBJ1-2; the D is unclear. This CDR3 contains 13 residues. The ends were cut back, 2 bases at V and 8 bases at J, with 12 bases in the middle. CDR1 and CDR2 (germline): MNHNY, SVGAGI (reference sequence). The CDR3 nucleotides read TGTGCCAGCAGTTACATCTCACCGGAGGGCTACACCTTC. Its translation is CASSYISPEGYTF.

The CDR3 region is CASSSGTGRGGIQYF. The CDR3 DNA is TGTGCCAGCAGCTCCGGGACAGGGCGGGGTGGCATTCAGTACTTC. The chain links TRBV6-1 to TRBJ2-4; 9 bases align to TRBD1. After removal of 6 bases from V and 9 bases from J, the junction contained 12 bases not matched to a gene. CDR3 length equals 15 residues. Germline CDR1 MNHNS, CDR2 SASEGT.

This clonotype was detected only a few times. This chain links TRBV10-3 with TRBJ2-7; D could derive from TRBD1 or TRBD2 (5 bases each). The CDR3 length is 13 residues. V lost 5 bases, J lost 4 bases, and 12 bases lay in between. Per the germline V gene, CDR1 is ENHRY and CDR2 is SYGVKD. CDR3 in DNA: TGTGCCATCAGTCCGGGACCGACGTACGAGCAGTACTTC. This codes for CAISPGPTYEQYF.

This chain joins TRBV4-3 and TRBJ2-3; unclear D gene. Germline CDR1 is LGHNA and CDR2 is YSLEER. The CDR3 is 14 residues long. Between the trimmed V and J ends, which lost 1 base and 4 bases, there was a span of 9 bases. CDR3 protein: CASSQAWVADTQYF. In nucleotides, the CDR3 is TGCGCCAGCAGCCAAGCGTGGGTTGCAGATACGCAGTATTTT.

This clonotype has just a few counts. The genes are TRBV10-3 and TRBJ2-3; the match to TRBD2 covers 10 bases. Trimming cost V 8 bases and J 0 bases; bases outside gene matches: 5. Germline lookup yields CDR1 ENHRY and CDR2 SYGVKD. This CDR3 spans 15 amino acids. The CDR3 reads CAIGSTSGSTDTQYF. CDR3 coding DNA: TGTGCCATCGGCTCGACTAGCGGGAGCACAGATACGCAGTATTTT.

CDR3 region: CSATGTSGGYEQYF. The CDR3 nucleotides read TGCAGTGCGACCGGGACTAGCGGCGGTTACGAGCAGTACTTC. V usage is TRBV20-1 and J usage is TRBJ2-7; TRBD2 aligns across 11 bases. The CDR3 runs to 14 residues. Losses at the gene ends were 6 bases for V and 4 bases for J; bases not matched to a gene: 8. Germline CDR1 reads DFQATT; CDR2 reads SNEGSKA (reference sequence).

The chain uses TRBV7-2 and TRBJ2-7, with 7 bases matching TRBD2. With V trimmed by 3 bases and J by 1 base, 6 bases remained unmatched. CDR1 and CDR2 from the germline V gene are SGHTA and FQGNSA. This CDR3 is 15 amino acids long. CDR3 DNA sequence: TGTGCCAGCAGCTTCCCGCGGGGGTCATCCTACGAGCAGTACTTC. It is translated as CASSFPRGSSYEQYF.

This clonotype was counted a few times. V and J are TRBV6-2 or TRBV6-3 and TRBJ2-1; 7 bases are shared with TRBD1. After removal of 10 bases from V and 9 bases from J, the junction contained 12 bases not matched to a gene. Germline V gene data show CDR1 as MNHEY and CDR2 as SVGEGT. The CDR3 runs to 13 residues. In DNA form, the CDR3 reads TGTGCCACAGCACAGGGGAGTCGAGGTGAGCAGTTCTTC. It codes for CATAQGSRGEQFF.

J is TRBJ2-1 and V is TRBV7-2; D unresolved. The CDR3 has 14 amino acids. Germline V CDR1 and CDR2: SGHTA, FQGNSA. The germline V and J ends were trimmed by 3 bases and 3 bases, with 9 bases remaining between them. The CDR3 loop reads CASSLVSNYNEQFF. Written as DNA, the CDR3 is TGTGCCAGCAGCTTGGTCTCGAACTACAATGAGCAGTTCTTC.

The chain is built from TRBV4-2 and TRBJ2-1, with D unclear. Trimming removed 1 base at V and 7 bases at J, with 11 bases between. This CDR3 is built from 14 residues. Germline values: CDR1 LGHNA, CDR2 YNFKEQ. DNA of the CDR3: TGTGCCAGCAGCCAAGTACAGACTGGTAATGAGCAGTTCTTC. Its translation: CASSQVQTGNEQFF.

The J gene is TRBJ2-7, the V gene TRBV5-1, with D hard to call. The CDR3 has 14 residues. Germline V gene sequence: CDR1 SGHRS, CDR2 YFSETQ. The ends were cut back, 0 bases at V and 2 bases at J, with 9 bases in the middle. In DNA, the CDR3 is TGCGCCAGCAGCTTGGTGGGGATTACCTACGAGCAGTACTTC. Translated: CASSLVGITYEQYF.

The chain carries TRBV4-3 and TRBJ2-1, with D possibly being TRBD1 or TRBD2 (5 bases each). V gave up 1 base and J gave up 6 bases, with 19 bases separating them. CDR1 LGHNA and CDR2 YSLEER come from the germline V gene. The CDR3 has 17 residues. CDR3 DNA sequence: TGCGCCAGCAGCCAAGTTTTTATGGGGACCCACACCAATGAGCAGTTCTTC. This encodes CASSQVFMGTHTNEQFF.

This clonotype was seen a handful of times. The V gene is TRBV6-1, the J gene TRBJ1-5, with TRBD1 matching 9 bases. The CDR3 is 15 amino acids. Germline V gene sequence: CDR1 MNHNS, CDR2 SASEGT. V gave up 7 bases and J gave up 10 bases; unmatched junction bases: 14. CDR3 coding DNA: TGTGCCAGCACCCCCCCCGGGACAGGGTTAAGCCCCCAGCATTTT. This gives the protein CASTPPGTGLSPQHF.

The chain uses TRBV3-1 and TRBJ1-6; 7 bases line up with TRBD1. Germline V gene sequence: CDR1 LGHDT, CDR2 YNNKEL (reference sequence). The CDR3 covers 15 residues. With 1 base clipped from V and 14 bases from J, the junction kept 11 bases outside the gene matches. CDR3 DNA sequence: TGTGCCAGCAGCCAAGTGTGGGCAGGGGGGCTCGCCCTCCACTTT. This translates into CASSQVWAGGLALHF.

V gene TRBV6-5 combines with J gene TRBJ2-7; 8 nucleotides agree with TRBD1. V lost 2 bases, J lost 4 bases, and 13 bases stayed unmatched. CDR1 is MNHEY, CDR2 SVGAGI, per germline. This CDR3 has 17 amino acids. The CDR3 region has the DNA TGTGCCAGCAGTTACCATGGAAAGACAGGGGCCAATTACGAGCAGTACTTC. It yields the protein CASSYHGKTGANYEQYF.

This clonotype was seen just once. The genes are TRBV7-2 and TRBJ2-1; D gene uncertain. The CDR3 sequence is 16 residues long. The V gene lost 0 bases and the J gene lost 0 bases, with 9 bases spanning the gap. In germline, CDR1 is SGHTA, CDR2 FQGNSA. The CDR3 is CASSLAWDLSYNEQFF. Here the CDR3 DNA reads TGTGCCAGCAGCTTAGCGTGGGATCTCTCCTACAATGAGCAGTTCTTC.